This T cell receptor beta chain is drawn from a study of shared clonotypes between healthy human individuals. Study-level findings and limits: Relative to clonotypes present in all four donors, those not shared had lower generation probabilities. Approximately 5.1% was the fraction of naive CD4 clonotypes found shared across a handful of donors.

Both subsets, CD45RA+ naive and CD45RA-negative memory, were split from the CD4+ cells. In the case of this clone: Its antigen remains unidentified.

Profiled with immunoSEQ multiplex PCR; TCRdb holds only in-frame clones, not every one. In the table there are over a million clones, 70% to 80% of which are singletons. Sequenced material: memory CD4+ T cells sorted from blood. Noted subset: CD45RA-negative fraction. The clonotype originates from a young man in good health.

The CDR3 spells CASSPGQGHQETQYF. For the CDR3, the DNA is TGCGCCAGCAGCCCGGGACAGGGGCATCAAGAGACCCAGTACTTC. This chain connects TRBV5-1 to TRBJ2-5; the match to TRBD1 covers 10 bases. With V trimmed by 4 bases and J by 2 bases, 5 bases remained unmatched. The CDR3 covers 15 residues. Germline V lookup: CDR1 SGHRS, CDR2 YFSETQ. Supplemented by reference TRBV5-1 and TRBJ2-5, the full variable domain reads KAGVTQTPRYLIKTRGQQVTLSCSPISGHRSVSWYQQTPGQGLQFLFEYFSETQRNKGNFPGRFSGRQFSNSRSEMNVSTLELGDSALYLCASSPGQGHQETQYFGPGTRLLVL.